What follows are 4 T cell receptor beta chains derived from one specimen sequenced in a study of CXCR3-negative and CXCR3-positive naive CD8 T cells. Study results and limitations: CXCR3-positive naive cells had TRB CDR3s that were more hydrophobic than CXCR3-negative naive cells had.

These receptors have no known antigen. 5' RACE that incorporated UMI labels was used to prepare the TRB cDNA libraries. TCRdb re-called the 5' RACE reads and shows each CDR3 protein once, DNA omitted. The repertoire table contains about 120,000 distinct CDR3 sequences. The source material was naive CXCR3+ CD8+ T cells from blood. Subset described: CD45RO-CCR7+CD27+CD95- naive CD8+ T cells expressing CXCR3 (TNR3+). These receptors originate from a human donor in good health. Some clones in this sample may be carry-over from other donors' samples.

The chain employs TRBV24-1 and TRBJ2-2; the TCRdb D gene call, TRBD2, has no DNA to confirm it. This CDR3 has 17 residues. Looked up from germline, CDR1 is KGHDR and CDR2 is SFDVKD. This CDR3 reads CATSDFDGSGSPGELFF.

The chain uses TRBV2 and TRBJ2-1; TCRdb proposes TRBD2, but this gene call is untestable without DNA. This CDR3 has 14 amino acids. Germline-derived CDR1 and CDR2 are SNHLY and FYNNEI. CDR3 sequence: CASSGTSGNNEQFF.

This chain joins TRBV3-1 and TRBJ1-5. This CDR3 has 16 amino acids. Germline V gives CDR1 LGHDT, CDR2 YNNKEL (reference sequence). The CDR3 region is CASSHSRGGSNQPQHF.

The CDR3 sequence is CASSLGRGSNYEQYF. The chain has TRBV28 and TRBJ2-7; the TCRdb D gene call, TRBD1, has no DNA to confirm it. The length of the CDR3 is 15 residues. Germline CDR1 and CDR2: MDHEN and SYDVKM.